The 31 T cell receptor beta chains given below trace back to one sample, sequenced in a study of shared clonotypes between healthy human individuals. Only in-frame clones appear in the TCRdb table, and some are missing; sequencing was by immunoSEQ multiplex PCR. The profile covers nearly 1 million clones, with roughly 72% appearing a single time and over 1.3% taken by the ten largest. Sequencing was done on a sample of memory CD4+ T cells sorted from blood. Subset meaning: CD45RA-negative fraction. These receptors originate from a man younger than 30 in good health.

This chain joins TRBV10-2 and TRBJ2-3, with 12 bases that match TRBD2. V gave up 2 bases and J gave up 5 bases; unmatched junction bases: 11. From germline, CDR1 is WSHSY and CDR2 SAAADI. This CDR3 has 18 residues. CDR3 DNA sequence: TGCGCCAGCAGTGAGGGCCGACTAGCGGGAGCCTGGGAAGATACGCAGTATTTT. Protein sequence: CASSEGRLAGAWEDTQYF.

The genes are TRBV2 and TRBJ2-7; maybe TRBD2 (6 bases). Trimming stripped 5 bases from V and 0 bases from J, with 8 bases between. The CDR3 spans 13 residues. Germline V gives CDR1 SNHLY, CDR2 FYNNEI. This CDR3 reads CASSQDYSYEQYF. Here the CDR3 DNA reads TGTGCCAGCAGTCAGGACTACTCCTACGAGCAGTACTTC.

V and J are TRBV7-2 and TRBJ2-5; D is unclear. This CDR3 has 11 amino acids. Germline V gene lookup returns CDR1 SGHTA and CDR2 FQGNSA. Trimming took off 5 bases at V and 11 bases at J, with 12 bases between the two ends. This chain's CDR3 is CASSPETSQYF. The CDR3, as DNA: TGTGCCAGCAGCCCAGAAACATCTCAGTACTTC.

CDR3 loop: CASSLAGGTSYNEQFF. The CDR3 region has the DNA TGCGCCAGCAGCTTGGCCGGGGGTACCTCCTACAATGAGCAGTTCTTC. V and J are TRBV5-1 and TRBJ2-1; TRBD2 might be the D (6 bases). Germline assignment: CDR1 SGHRS and CDR2 YFSETQ. The V gene lost 0 bases and the J gene lost 0 bases, with 10 bases spanning the gap. CDR3 length: 16 residues.

The chain has TRBV30 and TRBJ2-7; 9 bases match TRBD2. With 4 bases clipped from V and 8 bases from J, the junction kept 12 bases outside the gene matches. The CDR3 covers 14 residues. The germline gives CDR1 GTSNPN, CDR2 SVGIG (reference sequence). The CDR3 protein is CAWKGISGSGKQYF. Written as DNA, the CDR3 is TGTGCCTGGAAGGGGATTAGCGGGAGTGGCAAGCAGTACTTC.

The rearrangement links TRBV5-1 to TRBJ1-2; a weak D match, TRBD1 (5 bases). CDR1 is SGHRS and CDR2 is YFSETQ in the germline V gene. The length of the CDR3 is 13 residues. V was clipped by 4 bases and J by 8 bases, with 15 bases between them. In DNA form, the CDR3 reads TGCGCCAGCAGCGATACAGGATCACTGGGCTACACCTTC. Translated, it gives CASSDTGSLGYTF.

J is TRBJ1-5 and V is TRBV5-8, with D tentatively TRBD1 (6 bases). CDR3 length equals 15 residues. CDR1 and CDR2 from the germline V gene are SGHTS and YDEGEE. Trimming cost V 4 bases and J 2 bases, with 13 bases left between them. The CDR3 loop is CASSLAGAGNQPQHF. CDR3 nucleotides: TGTGCCAGCAGCCTCGCAGGGGCGGGCAATCAGCCCCAGCATTTT.

The rearrangement links TRBV5-1 to TRBJ2-7; the match to TRBD1 covers 7 bases. The CDR3 loop spans 15 amino acids. Germline assignment: CDR1 SGHRS and CDR2 YFSETQ. V shed 4 bases, J shed 1 base, and the junction held 8 bases outside the gene matches. CDR3 amino acids: CASSVTGTVSYEQYF. CDR3 nucleotides: TGCGCCAGCAGCGTGACCGGGACAGTATCCTACGAGCAGTACTTC.

The chain's CDR3 is CASSARDGTYNEQFF. The CDR3 bases are TGTGCCAGCAGCGCACGGGACGGCACCTACAATGAGCAGTTCTTC. This sequence joins TRBV9 and TRBJ2-1; TRBD1 or TRBD2 may be the D gene (5 bases each). This CDR3 spans 15 amino acids. Trimming removed 3 bases from V and 2 bases from J, with 12 bases in between. CDR1 is SGDLS, CDR2 YYNGEE, per germline.

The chain combines TRBV5-6 with TRBJ2-5, with D possibly being TRBD1 or TRBD2 (5 bases each). Germline-derived CDR1 and CDR2 are SGHDT and YYEEEE. The CDR3 consists of 14 residues. The ends were cut back, 4 bases at V and 9 bases at J, with 19 bases in the middle. CDR3 sequence (DNA): TGTGCCAGCAGCGCCCGGGACGTCGGATGGGCCCAGTACTTC. Translated, it gives CASSARDVGWAQYF.

J is TRBJ2-1 and V is TRBV10-3, with 15 positions matching TRBD2. Germline loops: CDR1 ENHRY, CDR2 SYGVKD. Unmatched junction bases numbered 2, after V lost 10 bases and J lost 7 bases. The CDR3 sequence is 13 residues long. The CDR3 DNA reads TGTGCCACCGGACTAGCGGGAGGGAATGAGCAGTTCTTC. This encodes CATGLAGGNEQFF.

This chain connects TRBV10-1 to TRBJ2-2; D not resolved. Germline values: CDR1 WNHNN, CDR2 SYGVQD (reference sequence). This CDR3 is 16 amino acids long. The ends were cut back, 3 bases at V and 1 base at J, with 12 bases in the middle. The CDR3 spells CASSDARTLNTGELFF. DNA for the CDR3: TGCGCCAGCAGTGACGCCCGGACCTTGAACACCGGGGAGCTGTTTTTT.

The chain joins TRBV6-6 to TRBJ2-3; D is unclear. V was clipped by 2 bases and J by 4 bases, with 10 bases between them. The CDR3 is 14 amino acids. CDR1 and CDR2 (germline): MNHNY, SVGAGI (reference sequence). The CDR3 bases are TGTGCCAGCAGTTACAGGAAAAACTCAGATACGCAGTATTTT. Protein sequence: CASSYRKNSDTQYF.

The V call is TRBV7-2, the J call TRBJ1-1, with a weak D call TRBD1 (5 bases). Germline assignment: CDR1 SGHTA and CDR2 FQGNSA. This CDR3 spans 15 amino acids. V dropped 1 base and J dropped 5 bases, with 14 bases sitting between them. CDR3 residues: CASSLVAGRITEAFF. The CDR3 nucleotides read TGTGCCAGCAGCTTAGTGGCAGGGAGGATAACTGAAGCTTTCTTT.

This chain connects TRBV9 to TRBJ2-1; TRBD2 matches 10 bases. Per germline, CDR1 SGDLS and CDR2 YYNGEE. The CDR3 totals 15 residues. Germline trimming cut 4 bases from V and 2 bases from J; bases unmatched to any gene: 3. The CDR3 reads CASSLAGEPYNEQFF. The CDR3 bases are TGTGCCAGCAGCCTAGCGGGGGAACCCTACAATGAGCAGTTCTTC.

The CDR3 sequence is CASSLRLAGGVRGTDTQYF. The CDR3 bases are TGTGCCAGCAGCTTACGACTAGCGGGAGGCGTAAGGGGCACAGATACGCAGTATTTT. This rearrangement joins TRBV21-1 to TRBJ2-3; no DNA check was done on the table's D call, TRBD2. TRBV21-1 is reported as a pseudogene. This CDR3 comprises 19 residues.

This sequence joins TRBV9 and TRBJ2-7, with D perhaps TRBD1 (5 bases). The V end was cut by 1 base, the J end by 2 bases, with 13 bases between. Germline lookup yields CDR1 SGDLS and CDR2 YYNGEE. There are 15 residues in the CDR3. CDR3 amino acids: CASSVSVTETYEQYF. The CDR3 region has the DNA TGTGCCAGCAGCGTATCGGTGACAGAGACCTACGAGCAGTACTTC.

The rearrangement uses TRBV30 and TRBJ1-6, with a tentative D call TRBD1 (6 bases). The CDR3 extends over 12 amino acids. CDR1 and CDR2 from the germline V gene are GTSNPN and SVGIG (reference sequence). DNA for the CDR3: TGTGGCGTGGGGGCAGGGAATTCACCCCTCCACTTT. It translates to CGVGAGNSPLHF.

This CDR3 is CASSNSGANTGELFF. Here the CDR3 DNA reads TGCGCCAGCAGCAATAGCGGGGCGAACACCGGGGAGCTGTTTTTT. V usage is TRBV5-1 and J usage is TRBJ2-2; TRBD2 matches 8 bases. Germline trimming cut 4 bases from V and 0 bases from J; bases unmatched to any gene: 2. CDR3 size: 15 residues. In germline, CDR1 is SGHRS, CDR2 YFSETQ. The entire variable domain, with the rest obtained from reference TRBV5-1 and TRBJ2-2, is as follows: KAGVTQTPRYLIKTRGQQVTLSCSPISGHRSVSWYQQTPGQGLQFLFEYFSETQRNKGNFPGRFSGRQFSNSRSEMNVSTLELGDSALYLCASSNSGANTGELFFGEGSRLTVL.

The V gene is TRBV6-1, the J gene TRBJ1-4; D gene ambiguous. The CDR3 extends over 15 amino acids. Germline V gene data show CDR1 as MNHNS and CDR2 as SASEGT. V lost 2 bases and J 15 bases, leaving 22 bases between the germline ends. Here the CDR3 reads CASSEMSAGMGGVFF. The CDR3 DNA reads as TGTGCCAGCAGTGAAATGAGCGCTGGGATGGGTGGGGTGTTTTTT.

Notes on this clone: A much larger clone sits a single nucleotide away, making a read error possible. Other DNA sequences from this sample encode an identical CDR3 as well. The chain recombines TRBV7-9 with TRBJ2-1; D not certain. V dropped 5 bases and J dropped 2 bases, with 1 base sitting between them. Germline CDR1 and CDR2: SEHNR and FQNEAQ (reference sequence). The CDR3 is 11 amino acids. This chain's CDR3 is CASSPYNEQFF. In DNA form, the CDR3 reads TGTGCCAGCAGCCCCTACAATGAGCAGTTCTTC.

This clone was observed a single time. The J gene is TRBJ2-3, the V gene TRBV13; a possible D gene is TRBD2 (5 bases). V lost 0 bases and J lost 6, with 13 bases in between. This CDR3 contains 15 residues. Germline V gene data show CDR1 as PRHDT and CDR2 as FYEKMQ (reference sequence). DNA for the CDR3: TGTGCCAGCAGCTTAGGAGCACTAGGTGTGGATACGCAGTATTTT. Encoded protein: CASSLGALGVDTQYF.

The CDR3 here is CASSQAGTGGRETQYF. The CDR3 DNA reads TGCGCCAGCAGCCAGGCCGGGACAGGGGGTCGCGAGACCCAGTACTTC. This chain links TRBV4-1 with TRBJ2-5; the match to TRBD1 covers 11 bases. CDR1 and CDR2 (germline): MGHRA, YSYEKL. The CDR3 contains 16 residues. V shed 3 bases and J 5 bases; nucleotides not matched to a gene: 8.

The chain recombines TRBV25-1 with TRBJ2-7; 8 bases align to TRBD2. Trimming cost V 5 bases and J 0 bases; bases outside gene matches: 6. This CDR3 is built from 15 residues. Germline V gene data show CDR1 as MGHDK and CDR2 as SYGVNS. The CDR3 DNA sequence: TGTGCCAGCAGTAGGAAAGGGACTAGCTCCTACGAGCAGTACTTC. This gives the protein CASSRKGTSSYEQYF.

This clone has just one count. J is TRBJ2-7 and V is TRBV7-2; TRBD2 is a possible D gene (5 bases). CDR3 length equals 15 residues. Trimming pared 4 bases from V and 6 bases from J, leaving 19 bases between. The germline CDR1 and CDR2 sequences are SGHTA and FQGNSA. CDR3 bases: TGTGCCAGCAGCTCATTGTGGAGGACCGATGGCGAGCAGTACTTC. This encodes CASSSLWRTDGEQYF.

The rearrangement links TRBV5-1 to TRBJ2-5; 9 nucleotides align to TRBD2. Trimming removed 2 bases from V and 1 base from J; junction bases left unmatched: 0. The CDR3 contains 14 residues. Germline assignment: CDR1 SGHRS and CDR2 YFSETQ. CDR3 coding DNA: TGCGCCAGCAGCTTTAGCGGGAGCCAAGAGACCCAGTACTTC. Amino acid sequence: CASSFSGSQETQYF.

V gene TRBV4-2 combines with J gene TRBJ2-2; no definite D call. Trimming pared 2 bases from V and 5 bases from J, leaving 6 bases between. Germline values: CDR1 LGHNA, CDR2 YNFKEQ. The length of the CDR3 is 13 residues. The CDR3 coding sequence is TGTGCCAGCAGCCAAACGGTGACCGGGGAGCTGTTTTTT. Encoded protein: CASSQTVTGELFF.

Worth noting for this clone: This may stem from a read error, because a much larger clone lies one nucleotide away. This CDR3 is also generated by other DNA sequences in the sample. CDR3 sequence: CASSYRGETQYF. The CDR3 DNA sequence: TGTGCCAGCAGTTACAGGGGGGAGACCCAGTACTTC. J is TRBJ2-5 and V is TRBV6-6, with D possibly matching TRBD1 (6 bases). The length of the CDR3 is 12 residues. The V gene lost 2 bases and the J gene lost 5 bases, with 6 bases spanning the gap. Germline assignment: CDR1 MNHNY and CDR2 SVGAGI (reference sequence).

This clone is a singleton in its sample. J is TRBJ2-1 and V is TRBV30; D may be TRBD2 (6 bases). Germline lookup yields CDR1 GTSNPN and CDR2 SVGIG (reference sequence). CDR3 length equals 15 residues. Trimming took 1 base from V and 6 from J, leaving 16 bases between them. The CDR3 DNA reads TGTGCCTGGAGTGAGGCTAGCGTAGGATCCAATGAGCAGTTCTTC. It translates to CAWSEASVGSNEQFF.

The CDR3, as DNA: TGTGCCAGCAGCGTAGCACCCCTCGGGGAGCAGTACTTC. Translating it yields CASSVAPLGEQYF. J is TRBJ2-7 and V is TRBV9; no definite D call. The germline V gene has CDR1 SGDLS and CDR2 YYNGEE. The CDR3 runs to 13 residues. The V end lost 0 bases, the J end lost 7 bases, and 11 bases lay between the germline ends.

The chain is built from TRBV5-1 and TRBJ2-5; 9 bases match TRBD2. The CDR3 extends over 16 amino acids. Germline V lookup: CDR1 SGHRS, CDR2 YFSETQ. The ends lost 0 bases at V and 5 bases at J; junction bases unmatched: 8. The CDR3 nucleotides read TGCGCCAGCAGCTTGGCGGTAGCGGGAGTTAAGGAGACCCAGTACTTC. Amino acids: CASSLAVAGVKETQYF.